The next 30 T cell receptor beta chains were all read from a single sample in a study of cytomegalovirus exposure and HLA in healthy donors. Researchers ran the PCR with 60 Vbeta and 13 Jbeta primers. Assay used: immunoSEQ multiplex PCR; TCRdb lists only in-frame clones, some missing. The sample includes about 190,000 clones, around 79% seen only once; the top ten take about 1.6%. Sequenced: PBMCs. These TCRs come from a woman in her forties or fifties in good health and CMV-seronegative.

On this clone itself: One junction end disagrees with the germline gene, perhaps due to a read error. The rearrangement joins TRBV4-1 to TRBJ2-5, with 11 bases identical to TRBD2. TRBJ2-7 matches the DNA end more closely, so the J call is doubtful. CDR1 and CDR2 from the germline V gene are MGHRA and YSYEKL. The CDR3 sequence is 19 residues long. CDR3 sequence (DNA): TGCGCCAGCAGCGAAGAAGAGTCCCGACTAGCGGGAAGACACTACGAGCAGTACTTC. This codes for CASSEEESRLAGRHYEQYF.

CDR3 sequence (DNA): TGCGCCAGCAGCTTGATGGCACCCTGGGTCCCAGGCGGGGAGCTGTTTTTT. As protein: CASSLMAPWVPGGELFF. The rearrangement links TRBV5-1 to TRBJ2-2; D is uncertain. Germline V gene lookup returns CDR1 SGHRS and CDR2 YFSETQ. V lost 1 base to trimming and J lost 7 bases, with 20 bases between them. The CDR3 loop spans 17 amino acids.

The V call is TRBV5-5, the J call TRBJ2-1, with 7 bases that match TRBD2. The CDR3 totals 16 residues. After removal of 0 bases from V and 3 bases from J, the junction contained 6 bases not matched to a gene. Germline CDR1 SGHKS, CDR2 YYEKEE (reference sequence). CDR3 amino acids: CASSLGGGLFYNEQFF. CDR3 sequence (DNA): TGTGCCAGCAGCTTGGGGGGGGGTTTGTTCTACAATGAGCAGTTCTTC.

V is TRBV27 and J is TRBJ2-3; 10 bases are a match to TRBD2. The V and J ends lost 4 bases and 4 bases, in that order; junction bases with no gene match: 11. Germline CDR1 reads MNHEY; CDR2 reads SMNVEV (reference sequence). The CDR3 has 17 residues. As DNA, the CDR3 is TGTGCCAGCAGTTCCCCAAGCGGGGGGGCCAATTCAGATACGCAGTATTTT. Its translation is CASSSPSGGANSDTQYF.

The chain links TRBV27 to TRBJ2-5, with D tentatively TRBD2 (5 bases). The ends were cut back, 2 bases at V and 4 bases at J, with 8 bases in the middle. CDR1 is MNHEY and CDR2 is SMNVEV in the germline V gene (reference sequence). This CDR3 is 13 amino acids long. Here the CDR3 DNA reads TGTGCCAGCAGTTTAACTAGTAGAGAGACCCAGTACTTC. The encoded protein is CASSLTSRETQYF.

The chain is built from TRBV19 and TRBJ1-1; possibly TRBD1 for D (5 bases). The CDR3 spans 13 residues. Trimming removed 2 bases from V and 10 bases from J, with 14 bases in between. CDR1 is LNHDA, CDR2 SQIVND, per germline (reference sequence). The CDR3 sequence: CASSITENTGAFF. Here the CDR3 DNA reads TGTGCCAGTAGTATAACAGAGAACACAGGAGCTTTCTTT.

The rearrangement joins TRBV7-8 to TRBJ2-1; 10 bases fit TRBD2. The CDR3 is 18 residues long. Germline V gives CDR1 SGHVS, CDR2 FQNEAQ. V lost 6 bases to trimming and J lost 0 bases; unmatched junction nucleotides: 11. CDR3 in amino acids: CASSFPTSGTFSYNEQFF. CDR3 bases: TGTGCCAGCAGTTTTCCAACTAGCGGGACCTTCTCCTACAATGAGCAGTTCTTC.

V and J are TRBV6-6 and TRBJ2-5; D is perhaps TRBD2 (5 bases). CDR1 is MNHNY, CDR2 SVGAGI, per germline (reference sequence). The V and J ends lost 2 bases and 1 base respectively, with 8 bases between them. The CDR3 covers 14 residues. CDR3 protein: CASSYVASQETQYF. The CDR3 nucleotides read TGTGCCAGCAGTTACGTAGCGTCCCAAGAGACCCAGTACTTC.

This sequence joins TRBV5-5 and TRBJ2-5; 10 bases are shared with TRBD1. Looked up from germline, CDR1 is SGHKS and CDR2 is YYEKEE (reference sequence). The CDR3 loop spans 17 amino acids. The V gene end was trimmed by 1 base and the J gene end by 9 bases; junction bases not matched to a gene: 15. The CDR3 DNA reads as TGTGCCAGCAGCTTGATGGGGACAGGGGTATTAAGGGCGGCCCAGTACTTC. It yields the protein CASSLMGTGVLRAAQYF.

This sequence joins TRBV5-1 and TRBJ2-5, with 9 bases identical to TRBD2. The CDR3 totals 17 residues. Trimming at V came to 0 bases and at J to 1 base, leaving 7 bases not matched to a gene. In germline, CDR1 is SGHRS, CDR2 YFSETQ. The CDR3 loop reads CASSLDSSGVLQETQYF. The CDR3 region has the DNA TGCGCCAGCAGCTTGGATTCTAGCGGGGTTCTCCAAGAGACCCAGTACTTC.

The chain links TRBV4-3 to TRBJ2-5; 7 nucleotides match TRBD1. This CDR3 has 15 residues. The V and J ends lost 1 base and 4 bases, in that order; junction bases with no gene match: 6. Germline V gene data show CDR1 as LGHNA and CDR2 as YSLEER. CDR3 sequence: CASSQGDSWGETQYF. The CDR3 nucleotides read TGCGCCAGCAGCCAAGGGGACAGCTGGGGAGAGACCCAGTACTTC.

The CDR3 sequence is CATSRDPTGLGVGYTF. Written as DNA, the CDR3 is TGTGCCACCAGCAGAGATCCGACAGGGCTGGGTGTCGGCTACACCTTC. The genes are TRBV15 and TRBJ1-2, with 7 bases lining up with TRBD1. The ends lost 0 bases at V and 8 bases at J; junction bases unmatched: 12. This CDR3 spans 16 amino acids. Germline V gene lookup returns CDR1 LNHNV and CDR2 YYDKDF (reference sequence).

The rearrangement joins TRBV6-1 to TRBJ2-5, with a weak D call TRBD1 (6 bases). Germline loops: CDR1 MNHNS, CDR2 SASEGT. CDR3 size: 17 residues. V was pared by 1 base and J by 1 base, with 16 bases between. This CDR3 reads CASSEGLSGQFQETQYF. The CDR3 DNA sequence: TGTGCCAGCAGTGAAGGCTTGTCAGGACAGTTCCAAGAGACCCAGTACTTC.

This clone was counted only a few times. V gene TRBV5-6 combines with J gene TRBJ2-7, with 10 nucleotides matching TRBD1. Trimming at V came to 3 bases and at J to 1 base, leaving 4 bases not matched to a gene. Germline V gene data show CDR1 as SGHDT and CDR2 as YYEEEE. The CDR3 has 15 amino acids. The CDR3 bases are TGTGCCAGCAGCTCTCCGGGACAGGGGTCCTACGAGCAGTACTTC. Its translation: CASSSPGQGSYEQYF.

This chain uses TRBV6-6 with TRBJ1-1, with 10 bases matching TRBD1. Germline values: CDR1 MNHNY, CDR2 SVGAGI (reference sequence). V shed 4 bases, J shed 5 bases, and the junction held 10 bases outside the gene matches. The CDR3 has 16 amino acids. This CDR3 reads CASSSPRDRGGTEAFF. Written as DNA, the CDR3 is TGTGCCAGCAGTTCCCCTCGGGACAGGGGAGGAACTGAAGCTTTCTTT.

V and J are TRBV10-3 and TRBJ2-7; 9 nucleotides align to TRBD1. CDR1 ENHRY and CDR2 SYGVKD come from the germline V gene. The CDR3 loop spans 15 amino acids. V lost 6 bases to trimming and J lost 2 bases; unmatched junction nucleotides: 8. The CDR3 spells CAISPSDRGAYEQYF. For the CDR3, the DNA is TGTGCCATCAGCCCCTCCGACAGGGGGGCCTACGAGCAGTACTTC.

The J gene is TRBJ2-1, the V gene TRBV27, with D perhaps TRBD2 (5 bases). Trimming stripped 3 bases from V and 4 bases from J, with 10 bases between. The CDR3 is 14 amino acids. Per the germline V gene, CDR1 is MNHEY and CDR2 is SMNVEV (reference sequence). CDR3 DNA sequence: TGTGCCAGCAGTTTGCCCGGGGTATACAATGAGCAGTTCTTC. As protein: CASSLPGVYNEQFF.

In its sample, this clone was seen a few times. The chain recombines TRBV6-1 with TRBJ1-1; D unresolved. Germline values: CDR1 MNHNS, CDR2 SASEGT. The CDR3 totals 13 residues. Trimming took 2 bases from V and 1 from J, leaving 5 bases between them. The CDR3 spells CASSEPQNTEAFF. For the CDR3, the DNA is TGTGCCAGCAGTGAACCCCAGAACACTGAAGCTTTCTTT.

In its sample, this clone was seen a few times. The CDR3 is CASRGLATNEKLFF. CDR3 bases: TGTGCCAGCAGAGGACTGGCAACTAATGAAAAACTGTTTTTT. The V and J genes are TRBV2 and TRBJ1-4; D unclear. CDR1 and CDR2 from the germline V gene are SNHLY and FYNNEI. The V end lost 6 bases, the J end lost 0 bases, and 8 bases lay between the germline ends. The CDR3 extends over 14 amino acids.

V is TRBV7-3 and J is TRBJ1-2; 11 bases match TRBD1. The CDR3 is made up of 13 amino acids. Germline V gene lookup returns CDR1 SGHTA and CDR2 FQGTGA. After removal of 3 bases from V and 7 bases from J, the junction contained 1 base not matched to a gene. The CDR3 region is CASSFGQGAGYTF. CDR3 sequence (DNA): TGTGCCAGCAGCTTCGGACAGGGGGCTGGCTACACCTTC.

This chain connects TRBV7-2 to TRBJ1-2; the D gene is possibly TRBD1 (5 bases). This CDR3 contains 14 residues. Germline V gives CDR1 SGHTA, CDR2 FQGNSA. V was cut by 2 bases and J by 4 bases, with 11 bases left in between. The CDR3 protein is CASSLYSGSYGYTF. In DNA form, the CDR3 reads TGTGCCAGCAGCTTATATTCAGGGTCCTATGGCTACACCTTC.

The chain joins TRBV5-1 to TRBJ2-3, with 16 bases identical to TRBD2. Germline CDR1 reads SGHRS; CDR2 reads YFSETQ. V gave up 4 bases and J gave up 1 base; unmatched junction bases: 9. CDR3 size: 19 residues. In DNA, the CDR3 is TGCGCCAGCAGCCCGGGGACTAGCGGGGGGGCATATGGCACAGATACGCAGTATTTT. Its translation is CASSPGTSGGAYGTDTQYF.

V usage is TRBV19 and J usage is TRBJ2-5; 8 nucleotides match TRBD1. The germline CDR1 and CDR2 sequences are LNHDA and SQIVND (reference sequence). V lost 4 bases to trimming and J lost 3 bases; unmatched junction nucleotides: 7. The CDR3 contains 15 residues. The CDR3 sequence is CASSTYTTGEETQYF. The CDR3 DNA is TGTGCCAGTAGTACCTACACGACAGGGGAAGAGACCCAGTACTTC. Full variable domain (outside the CDR3, taken from reference TRBV19 and TRBJ2-5): DGGITQSPKYLFRKEGQNVTLSCEQNLNHDAMYWYRQDPGQGLRLIYYSQIVNDFQKGDIAEGYSVSREKKESFPLTVTSAQKNPTAFYLCASSTYTTGEETQYFGPGTRLLVL.

The chain recombines TRBV7-2 with TRBJ2-4; D remains ambiguous. Per germline, CDR1 SGHTA and CDR2 FQGNSA. CDR3 length equals 11 residues. Trimming removed 3 bases at V and 10 bases at J, with 7 bases between. This CDR3 is CASSFSQIQYF. The CDR3 DNA sequence: TGTGCCAGCAGCTTCAGTCAAATTCAGTACTTC.

CDR3 sequence reads: CASSFGQGGSFYGYTF. CDR3 DNA: TGCGCCAGCAGCTTCGGACAGGGGGGCTCTTTCTATGGCTACACCTTC. V gene TRBV5-1 combines with J gene TRBJ1-2; 10 bases agree with TRBD1. From germline, CDR1 is SGHRS and CDR2 YFSETQ. The CDR3 consists of 16 residues. With V trimmed by 2 bases and J by 4 bases, 8 bases remained unmatched.

The chain combines TRBV29-1 with TRBJ2-3, with D possibly matching TRBD1 (5 bases). The CDR3 contains 11 residues. Germline V gives CDR1 SQVTM, CDR2 ANQGSEA. Trimming took 4 bases from V and 11 from J, leaving 13 bases between them. DNA for the CDR3: TGCAGCGTTGTGGGTGGAAGGGGGCAGTATTTT. Its translation is CSVVGGRGQYF.

The CDR3 nucleotides read TGTGCCAGCAGTTTATTGGGGGGGTCACTGGAAAAACTGTTTTTT. This sequence encodes CASSLLGGSLEKLFF. V is TRBV28 and J is TRBJ1-4; maybe TRBD1 (5 bases). Germline V gives CDR1 MDHEN, CDR2 SYDVKM. This CDR3 is 15 amino acids long. The V and J ends lost 1 base and 8 bases respectively, with 14 bases between them.

The chain has TRBV18 and TRBJ1-1; maybe TRBD1 (5 bases). The CDR3 has 12 amino acids. Deletions cut 3 bases from V and 10 bases from J, with 12 bases between. Germline values: CDR1 KGHSH, CDR2 LQKENI. CDR3 region: CASSPQQEGAFF. The CDR3 DNA follows: TGTGCCAGCTCACCTCAACAGGAGGGAGCTTTCTTT.

The chain employs TRBV5-4 and TRBJ2-3; D call uncertain. Between the trimmed V and J ends, which lost 4 bases and 2 bases, there was a span of 17 bases. There are 16 residues in the CDR3. Germline V gene sequence: CDR1 SGHNT, CDR2 YYREEE (reference sequence). Written as DNA, the CDR3 is TGTGCCAGCAGCCCCGTGGCCCAACAGTTCACAGATACGCAGTATTTT. Its protein product is CASSPVAQQFTDTQYF.

The chain combines TRBV9 with TRBJ2-5; D remains ambiguous. The CDR3 is 15 residues long. The V end lost 0 bases, the J end lost 2 bases, and 11 bases lay between the germline ends. The germline V gene has CDR1 SGDLS and CDR2 YYNGEE. The DNA for the CDR3 is TGTGCCAGCAGCGTAGACCCGGTATTGCAAGAGACCCAGTACTTC. Translation gives CASSVDPVLQETQYF. Full variable domain (outside the CDR3, taken from reference TRBV9 and TRBJ2-5): DSGVTQTPKHLITATGQRVTLRCSPRSGDLSVYWYQQSLDQGLQFLIQYYNGEERAKGNILERFSAQQFPDLHSELNLSSLELGDSALYFCASSVDPVLQETQYFGPGTRLLVL.